This T cell receptor beta chain was found in a study of control samples from healthy donors and cancer patients. TCRdb keeps only in-frame clones here, not all; method: immunoSEQ multiplex PCR. The sample holds 150,000 to 200,000 clones, around 92% seen once. The ends were cut back, 1 base at V and 1 base at J, with 8 bases in the middle. This CDR3 is 15 amino acids long. Germline CDR1 reads LNHNV; CDR2 reads YYDKDF (reference sequence). J is TRBJ2-1 and V is TRBV15; tentative D call: TRBD2 (5 bases). Specimen: blood. The sequence came from a woman between 25 and 40 years old in good health. The CDR3 DNA follows: TGTGCCACCAGCAGAGCGGGGAGATCCTACAATGAGCAGTTCTTC. Translated: CATSRAGRSYNEQFF.